This T cell receptor beta chain comes out of a study of spatial heterogeneity in lung cancer. Study-level results: For expanded intratumoral alpha and beta TCRs, counts tracked tumor mutation counts.

This clonotype was seen at least ten times. Its target is not known. TCRdb fed the 5' RACE reads into MiXCR, producing one record per CDR3 protein. This table holds under 15,000 distinct CDR3 sequences, about 6% found once. Time point noted: sample taken at primary tumor resection. The sequence was obtained from a female donor with early-stage non-small cell lung cancer. The source was lung tumor tissue, collected at surgery.

The CDR3 nucleotides read TGTGCCACCATGAAGCGGACAGGGGGAGAGACCCAGCATTTT. As protein: CATMKRTGGETQHF. V is TRBV6-1 and J is TRBJ1-5, with TRBD1 matching 10 bases. Germline CDR1 reads MNHNS; CDR2 reads SASEGT. The CDR3 length is 14 residues. V was clipped by 10 bases and J by 11 bases; unmatched bases: 14.